The clone carrying this T cell receptor (beta chain) was seen only once. The antigen remains undetermined. The data were obtained in a study of cytomegalovirus exposure and HLA in healthy donors. General study findings and limits: Despite most TCR sequences being rare, some public TCRs occurred in many donors.

Unmatched junction bases numbered 6, after V lost 5 bases and J lost 0 bases. From germline, CDR1 is LNHDA and CDR2 SQIVND (reference sequence). This CDR3 contains 16 residues. The primer mix had 60 Vbeta and 13 Jbeta primers. Assay: immunoSEQ multiplex PCR; the TCRdb copy retains only in-frame clones and omits some. Of roughly 150,000 clones listed, around 82% were seen once; the top ten hold around 6.6%. Sequenced input: PBMCs. The TCR was taken from a woman between 50 and 59 years old in good health and CMV-seropositive. The gene calls are TRBV19 and TRBJ1-1; 10 bases are shared with TRBD1. DNA for the CDR3: TGTGCCAGTAGTGGCGGGACAGGGGTTCTGAACACTGAAGCTTTCTTT. This translates into CASSGGTGVLNTEAFF.